This T cell receptor (beta chain) originates from a study of T cells after yellow fever vaccination. In the study overall: Some fractions had low cell numbers, and these were prepared with SMART-Seq v4 Ultra Low Input. Findings of the study overall: FACS-sorted repertoires might harbor abundant contaminating clonotypes from the bulk population. Booster sampling recovered most clones from primary vaccination (96% CD4, around 88% CD8).

Germline CDR1 reads SGHTA; CDR2 reads FQGNSA. The CDR3 consists of 14 residues. V shed 5 bases, J shed 4 bases, and the junction held 5 bases outside the gene matches. Note on this clonotype: Its antigen remains unknown.

TCRdb ran MiXCR on the 5' RACE reads and lists one entry per CDR3 protein. The sample has approximately 580,000 distinct CDR3 sequences; roughly a sixth are singletons. The clonotype originates from a man aged 18 to 35 who received the YFV17D yellow fever vaccine. The sequences come from PBMCs, collected less than 6 days after the first yellow fever vaccination. The chain employs TRBV7-2 and TRBJ1-2; 9 nucleotides agree with TRBD1. CDR3 loop: CASSPDRGAYGYTF. The CDR3 region has the DNA TGTGCCAGCAGCCCTGACAGGGGGGCCTATGGCTACACCTTC.